This T cell receptor (beta chain) was recorded in a study of Graves' ophthalmopathy and Graves' hyperthyroidism (dated by TCRdb to between 2018 and 2020). Some background on the complete study: Peripheral blood samples were taken at the time of initial diagnosis, before any treatment was given. In total, some 140 blood samples were TCR-sequenced: 40 to 45 ophthalmopathy, some 72 hyperthyroidism and about 17 hyperthyroidism-to-ophthalmopathy patients. In several hyperthyroidism patients, the T-cell repertoires found in thyroid tissue were compared with those found in blood. The 75 to 100 discovery patients were randomly split 7:3 into training and test sets. Once sampling was done, hyperthyroidism patients were given methimazole at a starting dose of 30 mg daily, while ophthalmopathy patients were given high-dose intravenous methylprednisolone. An independent validation cohort was composed of roughly 19 hyperthyroidism patients and over 15 patients who later progressed from hyperthyroidism to ophthalmopathy. To explore V-J signatures that separate ophthalmopathy from hyperthyroidism, a discovery set of fewer than 110 patients was enrolled, consisting of fewer than 45 with ophthalmopathy and 55 to 65 with stable hyperthyroidism. TCR beta repertoire signatures were used to distinguish Graves' ophthalmopathy from Graves' hyperthyroidism and to predict progression to ophthalmopathy. Study-level results and caveats: Sample size was not statistically predetermined, and group allocation was not concealed from the investigators. In cross-validation, the 13-signature model distinguished ophthalmopathy from stable hyperthyroidism with approximately 90% sensitivity and roughly 81% specificity, while in the test set the corresponding values were about 79% and 69%. Most of the expanded thyroid clonotypes with a frequency above 0.001 were also detected in blood, and it was suggested that the thyroid immune response may be reflected by blood repertoires. In validation, the model predicted ophthalmopathy progression with about 70% sensitivity and less than 80% specificity; 12 predicted patients were CT-confirmed with GO in a median of roughly 6.8 months.

For repertoire sequencing, the TCR beta CDR3 regions were amplified from RNA transcripts. The first round of RT-PCR was done with HTBI primers and the Qiagen OneStep RT-PCR kit, and was followed by a second round of multiplex PCR, then size selection and purification. The libraries underwent paired-end sequencing with 100 bp reads on an Illumina HiSeq2000. As for the authors' bioinformatics: SOAPnuke was used to process the reads, removing any read that contained adapters or uncalled bases, had a mean Phred below 15, or lacked an exact match to the constant primer or identifier. High-quality paired reads were merged with COPE v1.2.5. Each unique nucleotide sequence was treated as a clonotype, and MiTCR v1.1 was used to align the clonotypes to the IMGT TRB V, D and J references. The analysis was limited to V-J combinations with a frequency above 0.0001, which together covered 99% to 99.2% of repertoires. For each V-J combination, a TCR clonal expansion and chaos score was defined as F50 clonal expansion divided by the chaos observed in the TCRdist matrix. Features were reduced by Welch's t-statistics and random forest to 10 to 15 V-J combinations, which fed a naive Bayes classifier. Thyroid-blood repertoire similarity was quantified with the Morisita-Horn index. Starting from the raw public reads, TCRdb applied fastp trimming at Q25, assembled clones with MiXCR and retained in-frame beta chains. Each entry merges the rows of one CDR3 protein and shows their most common DNA and genes. TCRdb, rather than the study authors, made the V and J calls. The sample records fewer than 600,000 distinct CDR3 sequences, 14% of which are singletons. The leading ten clones occupy over 8% of the sample.

Patients with ophthalmopathy had moderately to severely active disease, with a Clinical Activity Score of 3 or more, a NOSPECS grade of 4 or more, and a disease duration of less than 3 months. Patients with other autoimmune diseases, uncontrolled infections, pregnancy or lactation were excluded. Clinical symptoms, serum thyroxine, TRAb, thyroid ultrasound and orbital computed tomography were used for diagnosis. Ficoll-Paque density gradient centrifugation was used to isolate PBMCs from approximately 10 ml of fresh peripheral blood. Trizol reagent was used to extract the total RNA, and its quality was then checked on an Agilent 2100 Bioanalyzer. Comments on this clonotype: There is no known antigen for this receptor. Qualities for individual bases were not recorded, and no much larger clone is one base off.

Germline trimming: 5 bases from V, 2 bases from J; junction bases outside gene matches: 6. CDR1 and CDR2 are drawn from the germline V gene: MGHRA, YSYEKL. The CDR3 holds 16 amino acids from the cysteine to the phenylalanine. The retained sequence is limited to the CDR3, 48 bases, with the frame set at the first base. The sequencing input was blood. The sequence came from a woman in her 30s with Graves' ophthalmopathy. Donor details come from another sample of the same person, matched by shared clones. In this chain, TRBV4-1 is recombined with TRBJ2-2; 9 bases in between match TRBD2. The CDR3 loop reads CASSSYSGGNTGELFF. The nucleotide sequence reads TGCGCCAGCAGCTCTTATAGCGGGGGAAACACCGGGGAGCTGTTTTTT.